This T cell receptor beta chain was recorded in a study of cytotoxic CD8 clonotypes in ibrutinib-treated CLL. General study results and limits: Baseline levels were approached again at progression, after clonality had risen at ibrutinib response.

A remark on this clone: Its antigen is unidentified.

Targeted sequencing depth ranged from 1 in 200,000 to 1 in 1 million T cells. The data were produced by immunoSEQ multiplex PCR, yet TCRdb's version contains in-frame clones alone and is incomplete. The top ten hold about 6.2% of the sample, which has 200,000 or so clones, about 75% seen once. CDR1 and CDR2 from the germline V gene are MNHEY and SVGAGI. This CDR3 comprises 14 residues. Germline trimming cut 5 bases from V and 5 bases from J; bases unmatched to any gene: 2. The rearrangement uses TRBV6-5 and TRBJ2-1; 11 nucleotides match TRBD2. The source material was PBMCs, sampled after 12 months of ibrutinib treatment. The receptor was isolated from a human donor with chronic lymphocytic leukemia. CDR3 DNA sequence: TGTGCCAGCAGTGGGACTAGCGGAAACAATGAGCAGTTCTTC. Translating gives CASSGTSGNNEQFF.